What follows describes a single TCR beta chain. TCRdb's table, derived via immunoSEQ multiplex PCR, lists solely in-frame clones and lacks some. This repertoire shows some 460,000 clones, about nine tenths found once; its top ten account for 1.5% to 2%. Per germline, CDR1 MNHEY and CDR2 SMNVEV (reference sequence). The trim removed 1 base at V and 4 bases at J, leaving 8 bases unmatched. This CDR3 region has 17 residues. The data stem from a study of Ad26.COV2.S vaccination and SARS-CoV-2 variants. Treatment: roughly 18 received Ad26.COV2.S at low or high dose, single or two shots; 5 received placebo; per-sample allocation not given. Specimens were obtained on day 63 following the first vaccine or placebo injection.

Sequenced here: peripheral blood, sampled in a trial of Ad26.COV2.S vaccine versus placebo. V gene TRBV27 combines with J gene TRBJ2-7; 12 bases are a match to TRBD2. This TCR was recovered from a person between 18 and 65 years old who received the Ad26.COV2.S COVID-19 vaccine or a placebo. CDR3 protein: CASSLWASGRVGYEQYF. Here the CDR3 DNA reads TGTGCCAGCAGTTTATGGGCTAGCGGGAGGGTTGGGTACGAGCAGTACTTC.